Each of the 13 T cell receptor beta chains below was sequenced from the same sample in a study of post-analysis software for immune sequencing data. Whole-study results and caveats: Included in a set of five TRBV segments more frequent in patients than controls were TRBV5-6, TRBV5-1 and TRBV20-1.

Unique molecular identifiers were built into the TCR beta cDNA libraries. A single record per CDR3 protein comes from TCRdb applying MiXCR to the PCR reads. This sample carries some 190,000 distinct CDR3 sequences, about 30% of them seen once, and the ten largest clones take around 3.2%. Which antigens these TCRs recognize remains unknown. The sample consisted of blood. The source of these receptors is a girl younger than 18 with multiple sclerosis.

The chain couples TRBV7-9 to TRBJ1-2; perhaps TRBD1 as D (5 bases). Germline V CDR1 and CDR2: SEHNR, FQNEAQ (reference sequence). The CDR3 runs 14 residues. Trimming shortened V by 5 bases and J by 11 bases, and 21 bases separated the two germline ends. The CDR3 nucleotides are TGTGCCAGCAGCGGTAGGGGAACCGGCAGTCTATACACCTTC. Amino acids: CASSGRGTGSLYTF. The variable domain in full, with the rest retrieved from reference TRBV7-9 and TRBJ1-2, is DTGVSQNPRHKITKRGQNVTFRCDPISEHNRLYWYRQTLGQGPEFLTYFQNEAQLEKSRLLSDRFSAERPKGSFSTLEIQRTEQGDSAMYLCASSGRGTGSLYTFGSGTRLTVV.

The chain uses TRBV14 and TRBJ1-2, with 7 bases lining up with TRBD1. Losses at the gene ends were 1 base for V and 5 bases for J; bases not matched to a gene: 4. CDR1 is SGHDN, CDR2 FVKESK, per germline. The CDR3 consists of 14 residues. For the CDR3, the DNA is TGTGCCAGCAGCCAAGGAAGGGGGCGATATGGCTACACCTTC. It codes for CASSQGRGRYGYTF.

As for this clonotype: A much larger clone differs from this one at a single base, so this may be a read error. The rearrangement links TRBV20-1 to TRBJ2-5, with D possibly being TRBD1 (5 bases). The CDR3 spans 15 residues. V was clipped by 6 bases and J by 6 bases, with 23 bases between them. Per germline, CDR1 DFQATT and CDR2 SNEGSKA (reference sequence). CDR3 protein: CSATPRTRSHKTQYF. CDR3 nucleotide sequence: TGCAGTGCCACACCCCGGACAAGGAGTCATAAGACCCAGTACTTC.

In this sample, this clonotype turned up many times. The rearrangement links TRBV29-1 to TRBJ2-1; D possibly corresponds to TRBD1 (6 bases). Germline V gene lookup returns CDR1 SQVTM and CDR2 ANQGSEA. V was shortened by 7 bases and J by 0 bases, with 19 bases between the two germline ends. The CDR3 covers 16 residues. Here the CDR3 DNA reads TGCAGCGCCTTCCTTCTTGGGGGCAGCTCCTACAATGAGCAGTTCTTC. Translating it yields CSAFLLGGSSYNEQFF.

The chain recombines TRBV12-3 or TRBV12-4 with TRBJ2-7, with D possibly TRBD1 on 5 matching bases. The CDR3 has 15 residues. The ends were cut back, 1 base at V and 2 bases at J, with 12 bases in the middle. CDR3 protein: CASSLGAGITYEQYF. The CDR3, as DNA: TGTGCCAGCAGTTTAGGAGCAGGGATTACCTACGAGCAGTACTTC.

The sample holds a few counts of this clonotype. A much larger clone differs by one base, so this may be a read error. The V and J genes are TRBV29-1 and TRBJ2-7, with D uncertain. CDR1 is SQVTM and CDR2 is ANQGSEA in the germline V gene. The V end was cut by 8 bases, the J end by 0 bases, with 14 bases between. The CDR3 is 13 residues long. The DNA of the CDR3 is TGCAGCCTTCGTTCGACCAACTCCTACGAGCAGTACTTC. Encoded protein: CSLRSTNSYEQYF.

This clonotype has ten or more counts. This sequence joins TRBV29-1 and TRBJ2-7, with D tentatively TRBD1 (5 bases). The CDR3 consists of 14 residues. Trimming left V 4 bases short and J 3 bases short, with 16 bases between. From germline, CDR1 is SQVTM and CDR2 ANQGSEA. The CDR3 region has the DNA TGCAGCGTTGTTGTCCAGGGATTAGGCTACGAGCAGTACTTC. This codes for CSVVVQGLGYEQYF.

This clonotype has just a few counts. CDR3 bases: TGTGCCAGCTCACCTACGGAATCAGGGTACGAGCAGTACTTC. It specifies CASSPTESGYEQYF. The chain joins TRBV18 to TRBJ2-7, with a weak D call TRBD1 (5 bases). Germline CDR1 is KGHSH and CDR2 is LQKENI. The length of the CDR3 is 14 residues. The V gene lost 3 bases and the J gene lost 4 bases, with 13 bases spanning the gap.

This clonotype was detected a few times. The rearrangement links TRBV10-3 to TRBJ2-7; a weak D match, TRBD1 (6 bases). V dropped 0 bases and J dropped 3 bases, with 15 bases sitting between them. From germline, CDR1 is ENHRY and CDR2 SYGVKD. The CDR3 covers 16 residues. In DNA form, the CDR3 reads TGTGCCATCAGTGAGTCGATGGGGGACAAGAACTACGAGCAGTACTTC. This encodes CAISESMGDKNYEQYF.

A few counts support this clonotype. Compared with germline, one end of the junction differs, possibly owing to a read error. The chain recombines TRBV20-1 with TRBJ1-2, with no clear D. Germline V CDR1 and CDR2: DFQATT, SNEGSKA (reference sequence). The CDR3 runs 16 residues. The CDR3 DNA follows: TGCAGTGCTAGCGTTGGGCAGCCTACAGCTAACTATGGCCACACCTTC. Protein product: CSASVGQPTANYGHTF.

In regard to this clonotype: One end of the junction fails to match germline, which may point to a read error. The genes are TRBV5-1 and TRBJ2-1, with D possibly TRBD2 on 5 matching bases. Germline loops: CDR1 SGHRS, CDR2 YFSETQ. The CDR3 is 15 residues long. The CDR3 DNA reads TGTGCCAGCAGCTGGAGGCGAGACGGCCCCAATGAGCAGTTCTTC. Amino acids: CASSWRRDGPNEQFF.

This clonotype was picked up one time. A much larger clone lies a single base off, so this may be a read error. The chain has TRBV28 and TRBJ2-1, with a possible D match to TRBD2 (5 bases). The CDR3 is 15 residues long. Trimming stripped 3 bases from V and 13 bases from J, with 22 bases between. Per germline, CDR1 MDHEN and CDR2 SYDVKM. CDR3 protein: CASSFSRAGQETQFF. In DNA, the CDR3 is TGTGCCAGCAGTTTCTCACGGGCGGGCCAAGAGACCCAGTTCTTC.

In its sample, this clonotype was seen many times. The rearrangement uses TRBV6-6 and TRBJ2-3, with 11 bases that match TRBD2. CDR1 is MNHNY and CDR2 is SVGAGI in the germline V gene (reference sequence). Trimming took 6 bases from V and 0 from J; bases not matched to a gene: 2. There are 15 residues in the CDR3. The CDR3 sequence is CASRGTSGSTDTQYF. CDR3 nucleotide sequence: TGTGCCAGCAGGGGGACTAGCGGTAGCACAGATACGCAGTATTTT.